One sample yielded the 3 T cell receptor beta chains listed below, sequenced in a study of CD8+ T cells in alopecia areata. After isolation, RNA underwent reverse transcription to generate cDNA as the sequencing template. Sequencing used immunoSEQ multiplex PCR; TCRdb keeps in-frame clones, though not all of them. The sample contains 110,000 to 150,000 clones, nearly 55% of which appear only once. Documented treatment: oral pan-JAK inhibitor, 5-10 mg twice daily. The sequencing used CD8+ T cells sorted from blood, collected at week 4, from a patient treated with tofacitinib. The receptors derive from a human donor with alopecia areata.

This clone was counted a few times. The chain couples TRBV7-2 to TRBJ2-7; 8 bases match TRBD1. V shed 2 bases, J shed 2 bases, and the junction held 5 bases outside the gene matches. Germline V CDR1 and CDR2: SGHTA, FQGNSA. The CDR3 contains 15 residues. CDR3 in DNA: TGTGCCAGCAGCTTAACAGGGGGACCAGCCTACGAGCAGTACTTC. It translates to CASSLTGGPAYEQYF.

The gene calls are TRBV27 and TRBJ2-7; D is possibly TRBD1 (6 bases). CDR3 length equals 13 residues. Trimming removed 7 bases at V and 0 bases at J, with 10 bases between. The germline V gene encodes CDR1 MNHEY and CDR2 SMNVEV (reference sequence). CDR3 DNA: TGTGCCAGCACCTGGGGGCCCTCCTACGAGCAGTACTTC. Translation: CASTWGPSYEQYF.

The chain carries TRBV11-2 and TRBJ1-2; 8 bases are a match to TRBD1. CDR1 and CDR2 from the germline V gene are SGHAT and FQNNGV. Germline trimming cut 5 bases from V and 7 bases from J; bases unmatched to any gene: 12. The CDR3 has 15 residues. The DNA of the CDR3 is TGTGCCAGCAGCCACGGACAGGGTAGCGCCACTGGCTACACCTTC. Protein sequence: CASSHGQGSATGYTF.